Listed below are T cell receptor beta chains from one sample, sequenced in a study of T cell changes during pregnancy in multiple sclerosis. Sequencing was performed with immunoSEQ multiplex PCR; in TCRdb, only in-frame clones are kept and a portion is missing. Of about 31,000 clones in the sample, about 87% were seen once. The source was CD8+ T cells from peripheral blood mononuclear cells, collected in the first trimester of pregnancy. Every receptor here comes from a female donor with multiple sclerosis, enrolled in a pregnancy study. CDR3s include the opening cysteine and the closing phenylalanine or tryptophan. A D gene is named only where the DNA matches it firmly. Only some rows state a clone size, as once, few, many or a class for expanded clones.

j_call	v_call	d_call	clone_size	cdr3_nt	cdr3_aa
TRBJ1-3	TRBV6-5	NA	NA	TGTGCCAGCAGTTCCGACGGACTTGGAGGAAACACCATATATTTT	CASSSDGLGGNTIYF
TRBJ1-4	TRBV7-2	NA	NA	TGTGCCAGCAGCTTAAGTAGTGAAAAACTGTTTTTT	CASSLSSEKLFF
TRBJ2-2	TRBV5-6	TRBD1	NA	TGTGCCAGCAGCTGGGACAGTTCGAACACCGGGGAGCTGTTTTTT	CASSWDSSNTGELFF
TRBJ2-1	TRBV7-3	NA	NA	TGTGCCAGCAGCTTATGGGGCACAGGCGGAGATGAGCAGTTCTTC	CASSLWGTGGDEQFF
TRBJ2-2	TRBV6-4	NA	NA	TGTGCCAGCAGCAGTTCGAACACCGGGGAGCTGTTTTTT	CASSSSNTGELFF
TRBJ2-2	TRBV6-1	NA	NA	TGTGCCAGCAGTGTTGGGCCCGACAACACCGGGGAGCTGTTTTTT	CASSVGPDNTGELFF
TRBJ1-5	TRBV27	NA	NA	TGTGCCAGCAGTTTTGACAGCGAAAATCAGCCCCAGCATTTT	CASSFDSENQPQHF
TRBJ2-7	TRBV7-9	TRBD2	few	TGTGCCAGCAGCTCGTATGGACTAGCGGGAGATCTTTTATACGAGCAGTACTTC	CASSSYGLAGDLLYEQYF
TRBJ1-5	TRBV4-1	TRBD1	NA	TGCGCCAGCAGCGGCATAGGACAGGGGCACAATCAGCCCCAGCATTTT	CASSGIGQGHNQPQHF
TRBJ1-1	TRBV9	NA	NA	TGTGCCAGCAGCCCGACCGGAGGTTCCGCTGAAGCTTTCTTT	CASSPTGGSAEAFF
TRBJ2-1	TRBV27	TRBD2	NA	TGTGCCAGCAGTGTTAGCGGGATCTACAATGAGCAGTTCTTC	CASSVSGIYNEQFF
TRBJ2-5	TRBV7-9	NA	NA	TGTGCCAGCAGCTTAGTGGCTAGCGAGACCCAGTACTTC	CASSLVASETQYF
TRBJ2-1	TRBV19	NA	once	TGTGCCAGTAGTATAATCCCGGGACTTTACAATGAGCAGTTCTTC	CASSIIPGLYNEQFF
TRBJ2-3	TRBV7-3	TRBD1	once	TGTGCCAGCAGCATCGCGGGACAGGGTTCAGATACGCAGTATTTT	CASSIAGQGSDTQYF
TRBJ2-5	TRBV19	TRBD2	NA	TGTGCCAGTAGTATCCCTAGCGGGGGGACCCAAGAGACCCAGTACTTC	CASSIPSGGTQETQYF
TRBJ2-1	TRBV7-9	TRBD1	NA	TGTGCCAGCAGCCACCGGGACAGCTACAATGAGCAGTTCTTC	CASSHRDSYNEQFF
TRBJ2-3	TRBV30	NA	NA	TGTGCCTGGAGTAACGGGGGAGGCACAGATACGCAGTATTTT	CAWSNGGGTDTQYF
TRBJ2-1	TRBV6-1	NA	few	TGTGCCAGCAGTGAAGGCCCAGCGGAAGGGCAGCAGTTCTTC	CASSEGPAEGQQFF
TRBJ2-1	TRBV13	NA	once	TGTGCCAGCAGCTTAGCCTTAGGAGACTACCTATACAATGAGCAGTTCTTC	CASSLALGDYLYNEQFF
TRBJ2-7	TRBV5-1	NA	NA	TGCGCCAGCAGCCCCTTCCCGGGCTACGAGCAGTACTTC	CASSPFPGYEQYF
TRBJ1-3	TRBV19	NA	once	TGTGCCAGTACGGACAGCGATTTTGCTGGAAACACCATATATTTT	CASTDSDFAGNTIYF
TRBJ2-7	TRBV4-3	TRBD2	NA	TGCGCCAGCAGCCAAAATCCCTCTAGCGGGGGGGCCTACGAGCAGTACTTC	CASSQNPSSGGAYEQYF
TRBJ1-3	TRBV14	NA	NA	TGTGCCAGCAGCCAAGACCAGGGCCCTCCGTGGAACACCATATATTTT	CASSQDQGPPWNTIYF
TRBJ2-7	TRBV4-1	TRBD1	once	TGCGCCAGCAGTCAAGTGGGTCAGGGGGCCTACGAGCAGTACTTC	CASSQVGQGAYEQYF